The 8 T cell receptor beta chains below come from one sample, sequenced in a study of cytomegalovirus exposure and HLA in healthy donors. The table came from immunoSEQ multiplex PCR; TCRdb's copy has only in-frame clones and leaves some out. The sample lists about 110,000 clones; roughly 88% were seen once. Sequencing was carried out using PBMCs. All receptors derive from a woman aged 18-29 years in good health and CMV-seronegative.

CDR3 region: CASSPTSGGNTGELFF. For the CDR3, the DNA is TGTGCCAGCAGCCCTACTAGCGGGGGGAACACCGGGGAGCTGTTTTTT. This chain connects TRBV7-6 to TRBJ2-2, with TRBD2 matching 11 bases. Germline CDR1 is SGHVS and CDR2 is FNYEAQ. CDR3 size: 16 residues. V lost 5 bases, J lost 1 base, and 3 bases stayed unmatched.

V usage is TRBV7-3 and J usage is TRBJ1-2, with D perhaps matching TRBD1 (6 bases). This CDR3 is built from 16 residues. Germline lookup yields CDR1 SGHTA and CDR2 FQGTGA. Between the trimmed V and J ends, which lost 5 bases and 4 bases, there was a span of 20 bases. The CDR3 loop is CASSANPGHGIYGYTF. The CDR3 DNA follows: TGTGCCAGCAGCGCGAATCCGGGACACGGCATCTATGGCTACACCTTC.

The CDR3 nucleotides read TGTGCCAGCGGATCGACAGGGGGCGCTTTTACTGAAAAACTGTTTTTT. It is translated as CASGSTGGAFTEKLFF. This sequence joins TRBV7-9 and TRBJ1-4; 10 bases align to TRBD1. Germline V gene sequence: CDR1 SEHNR, CDR2 FQNEAQ (reference sequence). The trim removed 8 bases at V and 7 bases at J, leaving 13 bases unmatched. The CDR3 is 16 amino acids.

The chain couples TRBV6-1 to TRBJ2-5, with TRBD1 as a possible D gene (5 bases). The CDR3 has 14 residues. Looked up from germline, CDR1 is MNHNS and CDR2 is SASEGT. V lost 4 bases, J lost 5 bases, and 14 bases lay in between. CDR3 sequence: CASSVRVRRETQYF. Here the CDR3 DNA reads TGTGCCAGCAGTGTCAGGGTTCGACGGGAGACCCAGTACTTC.

The sample holds one count of this clone. V gene TRBV7-9 combines with J gene TRBJ1-3; D remains unclear. CDR1 SEHNR and CDR2 FQNEAQ come from the germline V gene (reference sequence). Trimming took 2 bases from V and 8 from J, leaving 16 bases between them. The CDR3 consists of 15 residues. The CDR3 nucleotides read TGTGCCAGCAGCTTAAGGAGGGTGGGCACAGACACCATATATTTT. Its protein product is CASSLRRVGTDTIYF.

V gene TRBV5-6 combines with J gene TRBJ2-5; a weak D match, TRBD2 (5 bases). V lost 7 bases, J lost 4 bases, and 17 bases lay in between. The CDR3 is made up of 14 amino acids. Germline CDR1 is SGHDT and CDR2 is YYEEEE. CDR3 protein: CASEGTDFSETQYF. As DNA, the CDR3 is TGTGCCAGCGAGGGAACAGATTTTTCAGAGACCCAGTACTTC. The variable domain in full, completed from reference TRBV5-6 and TRBJ2-5, reads DAGVTQSPTHLIKTRGQQVTLRCSPKSGHDTVSWYQQALGQGPQFIFQYYEEEERQRGNFPDRFSGHQFPNYSSELNVNALLLGDSALYLCASEGTDFSETQYFGPGTRLLVL.

V usage is TRBV5-1 and J usage is TRBJ2-2; TRBD2 matches 13 bases. The CDR3 has 17 residues. In germline, CDR1 is SGHRS, CDR2 YFSETQ. Germline trimming cut 4 bases from V and 3 bases from J; bases unmatched to any gene: 6. CDR3 DNA: TGCGCCAGCAGCCCCCGGGGACTAGCGGGGTACACCGGGGAGCTGTTTTTT. This sequence encodes CASSPRGLAGYTGELFF.

The chain recombines TRBV28 with TRBJ1-2; D is uncertain. The CDR3 has 13 amino acids. Per germline, CDR1 MDHEN and CDR2 SYDVKM. V gave up 3 bases and J gave up 5 bases, with 10 bases separating them. CDR3: CASSLGAGYGYTF. In nucleotides, the CDR3 is TGTGCCAGCAGTTTGGGCGCTGGGTATGGCTACACCTTC.